One and the same sample provided the 3 T cell receptor beta chains below, sequenced in a study of blood T cells in healthy people across ages. The authors ran a second PCR of about 7 to 11 cycles using a sample-barcoded 5' primer and a J-beta primer mix. TCRdb ran MiXCR on the 5' RACE reads and lists one entry per CDR3 protein. The sample has 800,000 or so distinct CDR3 sequences, around 68% seen once. The sample taken for sequencing was blood. The receptors were sampled from a man aged 30 to 45 in good health.

This clonotype appeared a few times. CDR3 nucleotides: TGTGCCATCAGTGTACGTCTAGTGGAAGAGACCCAGTACTTC. Translating gives CAISVRLVEETQYF. V gene TRBV10-3 combines with J gene TRBJ2-7; unclear D gene. Near its end, the DNA agrees better with TRBJ2-5, so the J call may be wrong. The CDR3 is 14 amino acids. Per the germline V gene, CDR1 is ENHRY and CDR2 is SYGVKD.

The chain employs TRBV29-1 and TRBJ1-4; maybe TRBD1 (5 bases). V gave up 8 bases and J gave up 5 bases, with 18 bases separating them. The length of the CDR3 is 14 residues. The germline V gene encodes CDR1 SQVTM and CDR2 ANQGSEA. The CDR3 region is CSFRGRERNEKLFF. Written as DNA, the CDR3 is TGCAGCTTCCGGGGCAGGGAACGGAATGAAAAACTGTTTTTT. The full variable domain, in which reference TRBV29-1 and TRBJ1-4 provide the parts outside the CDR3, is SAVISQKPSRDICQRGTSLTIQCQVDSQVTMMFWYRQQPGQSLTLIATANQGSEATYESGFVIDKFPISRPNLTFSTLTVSNMSPEDSSIYLCSFRGRERNEKLFFGSGTQLSVL.

The gene calls are TRBV28 and TRBJ1-5, with a possible D match to TRBD1 (5 bases). Trimming pared 7 bases from V and 2 bases from J, leaving 18 bases between. The CDR3 is made up of 16 amino acids. Germline V gives CDR1 MDHEN, CDR2 SYDVKM. Here the CDR3 reads CASTLRGRGGNQPQHF. As DNA, the CDR3 is TGTGCCAGCACGCTCCGGGGCCGAGGGGGCAATCAGCCCCAGCATTTT.